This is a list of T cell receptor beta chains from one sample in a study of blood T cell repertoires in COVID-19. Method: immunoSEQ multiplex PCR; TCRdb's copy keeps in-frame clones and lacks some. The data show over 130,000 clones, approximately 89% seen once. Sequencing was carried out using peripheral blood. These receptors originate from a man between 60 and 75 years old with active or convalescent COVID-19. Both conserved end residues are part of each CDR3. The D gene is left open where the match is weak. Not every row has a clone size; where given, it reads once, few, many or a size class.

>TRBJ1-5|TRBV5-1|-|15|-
CASSLFPGTDQPQHF
TGCGCCAGCAGCTTGTTTCCGGGAACGGATCAGCCCCAGCATTTT
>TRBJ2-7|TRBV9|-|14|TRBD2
CASSVDGRADEQYF
TGTGCCAGCAGCGTAGACGGGAGGGCAGACGAGCAGTACTTC
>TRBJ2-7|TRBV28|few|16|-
CARLSPADSLSYEQYF
TGTGCCAGACTCAGCCCGGCGGACTCGTTAAGCTACGAGCAGTACTTC
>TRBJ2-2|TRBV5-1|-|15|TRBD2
CASSSRGGNTGELFF
TGCGCCAGCAGCTCCCGCGGGGGGAACACCGGGGAGCTGTTTTTT
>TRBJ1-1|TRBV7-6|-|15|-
CASSLLDGEYTEAFF
TGTGCCAGCAGCCTACTGGACGGGGAGTACACTGAAGCTTTCTTT
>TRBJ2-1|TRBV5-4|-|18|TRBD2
CASSSTLAGASSYNEQFF
TGTGCCAGCAGCTCGACCTTAGCGGGAGCGAGCTCCTACAATGAGCAGTTCTTC
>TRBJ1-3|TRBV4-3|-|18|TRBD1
CASSRNLDRAYPGNTIYF
TGCGCCAGCAGCCGAAATTTGGACAGGGCTTATCCTGGAAACACCATATATTTT
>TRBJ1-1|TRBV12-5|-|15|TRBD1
CASGLGQGTNTEAFF
TGTGCTAGTGGTCTAGGACAGGGCACGAACACTGAAGCTTTCTTT
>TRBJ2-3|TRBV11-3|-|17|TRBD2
CASSLVGLAGSTDTQYF
TGTGCCAGCAGCTTAGTGGGGCTAGCGGGGTCGACAGATACGCAGTATTTT
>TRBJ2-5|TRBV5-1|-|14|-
CASSPGAGQETQYF
TGCGCCAGCAGCCCTGGGGCAGGGCAAGAGACCCAGTACTTC
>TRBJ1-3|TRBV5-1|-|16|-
CASSLAGSHSGNTIYF
TGCGCCAGCAGCTTGGCGGGAAGTCACTCTGGAAACACCATATATTTT
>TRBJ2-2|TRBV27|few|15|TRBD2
CATHSSGIYTGELFF
TGTGCCACCCATTCTAGCGGTATTTACACCGGGGAGCTGTTTTTT
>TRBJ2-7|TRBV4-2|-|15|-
CASSQERLKRYEQYF
TGTGCCAGCAGCCAAGAGCGCCTGAAACGTTACGAGCAGTACTTC
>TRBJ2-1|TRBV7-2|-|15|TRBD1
CASSLGAGGYNEQFF
TGTGCCAGCAGCTTAGGGGCAGGGGGCTACAATGAGCAGTTCTTC
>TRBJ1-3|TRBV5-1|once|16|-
CASSSTTVRAGNTIYF
TGCGCCAGCAGCTCCACGACAGTACGAGCTGGAAACACCATATATTTT
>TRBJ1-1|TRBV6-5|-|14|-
CASTAGNMNTEAFF
TGTGCCAGCACAGCAGGGAACATGAACACTGAAGCTTTCTTT
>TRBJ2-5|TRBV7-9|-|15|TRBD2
CASTLLAGSQETQYF
TGTGCCAGCACCCTACTAGCGGGATCCCAAGAGACCCAGTACTTC
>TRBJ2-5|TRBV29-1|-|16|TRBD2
CSASPRLARGQETQYF
TGCAGCGCCTCCCCCAGACTAGCTCGCGGCCAAGAGACCCAGTACTTC